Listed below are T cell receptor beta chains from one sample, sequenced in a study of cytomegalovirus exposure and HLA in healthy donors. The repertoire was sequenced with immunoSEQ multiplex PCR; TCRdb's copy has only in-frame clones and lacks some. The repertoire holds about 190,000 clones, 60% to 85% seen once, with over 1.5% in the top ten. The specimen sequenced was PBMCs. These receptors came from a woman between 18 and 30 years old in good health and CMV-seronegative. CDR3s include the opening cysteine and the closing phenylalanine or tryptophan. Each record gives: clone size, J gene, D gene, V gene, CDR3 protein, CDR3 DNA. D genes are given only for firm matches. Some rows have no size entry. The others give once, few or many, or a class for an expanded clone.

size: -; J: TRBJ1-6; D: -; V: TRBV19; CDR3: CASSISSYNSPLHF; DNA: TGTGCCAGTAGTATCAGCTCCTATAATTCACCCCTCCACTTT
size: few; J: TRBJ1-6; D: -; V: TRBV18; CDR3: CASSPSGGTSPLHF; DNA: TGTGCCAGCTCACCAAGTGGCGGGACTTCACCCCTCCACTTT
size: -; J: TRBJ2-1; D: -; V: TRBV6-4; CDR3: CASSDLGHSSYNEQFF; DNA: TGTGCCAGCAGTGACCTGGGACACTCCTCCTACAATGAGCAGTTCTTC
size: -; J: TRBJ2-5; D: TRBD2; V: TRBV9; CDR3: CASSVDIAGQETQYF; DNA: TGTGCCAGCAGCGTAGATATAGCGGGGCAAGAGACCCAGTACTTC
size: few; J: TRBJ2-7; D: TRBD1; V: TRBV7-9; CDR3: CASSFKWTGNDEQYF; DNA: TGTGCCAGCAGCTTTAAATGGACAGGGAATGACGAGCAGTACTTC
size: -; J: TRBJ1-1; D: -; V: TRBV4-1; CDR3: CASSQGGRTEAFF; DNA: TGCGCCAGCAGCCAAGGGGGCCGGACTGAAGCTTTCTTT
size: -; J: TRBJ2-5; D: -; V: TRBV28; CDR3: CAAPGFLETQYF; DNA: TGTGCCGCCCCAGGGTTCTTGGAGACCCAGTACTTC
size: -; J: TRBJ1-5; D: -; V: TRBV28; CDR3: CASSLRDRGTFRQPQHF; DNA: TGTGCCAGCAGTTTACGGGATCGGGGGACTTTTAGGCAGCCCCAGCATTTT
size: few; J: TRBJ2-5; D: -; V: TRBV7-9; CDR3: CASSLVPRDQETQYF; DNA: TGTGCCAGCAGCTTAGTACCCAGGGACCAAGAGACCCAGTACTTC
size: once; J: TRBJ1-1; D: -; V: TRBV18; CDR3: CASSLLSGIMNTEAFF; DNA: TGTGCCAGCTCACTCTTATCAGGGATCATGAACACTGAAGCTTTCTTT
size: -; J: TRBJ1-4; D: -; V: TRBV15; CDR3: CATRRQGNEKLFF; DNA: TGTGCCACCAGGCGGCAGGGAAATGAAAAACTGTTTTTT